This note documents a single T cell receptor (beta chain) sequence. The target antigen is unknown. Profiled with immunoSEQ multiplex PCR; TCRdb holds only in-frame clones, not every one. The sample lists around 140,000 clones; under 90% were seen once. The data stem from a study of T cell responses to AZD1222 COVID-19 vaccine. Study-level points and caveats: Baseline seropositivity characterized only a handful of AZD1222 recipients. Distributed over spike, vaccine-associated CD4 TCRs predominated at 160-218 and 743-854. Donors were largely white British and mainly female; clonal diversity was possibly underestimated.

This sequence was found in an adult who received the AZD1222 COVID-19 vaccine. Here the sequenced sample was peripheral blood, taken 28 days after the second AZD1222 dose.

The DNA of the CDR3 is TGTGCCAGCAGCCAAGGGGGAGGAGGGTCTCAAGGCTACACCTTC. It translates to CASSQGGGGSQGYTF. The chain uses TRBV3-1 (or the pseudogene TRBV3-2) and TRBJ1-2; D not certain. V was shortened by 1 base and J by 8 bases, with 17 bases between the two germline ends. Germline CDR1 LGHDT, CDR2 YNNKEL (reference sequence). This CDR3 spans 15 amino acids.